This passage covers 10 T cell receptor beta chains from one sample sequenced in a study of regulatory T cells in long-lasting Graves disease. With iRepertoire HTBI primers and Arm-PCR of CDR3 regions, TCR beta libraries were built. From the multiplex PCR reads, TCRdb called clonotypes with MiXCR, one entry per CDR3 protein. Here the sample spans around 470,000 distinct CDR3 sequences, less than 15% being singletons. The sample's time point: newly diagnosed GD, antithyroid drugs for less than 3 months. The TCR library used RNA extracted from PBMCs. The sample also formed part of further work on T cells in Graves' hyperthyroidism and ophthalmopathy.

The sequencing here drew on peripheral blood mononuclear cells (PBMCs), taken at new diagnosis, from a patient treated with antithyroid drugs. The receptors were gathered from a woman in her forties or fifties with Graves disease.

This clonotype was observed many times. One end of the junction varies from germline; a read error may be responsible. The chain employs TRBV5-1 and TRBJ2-1; D unclear. CDR1 and CDR2 from the germline V gene are SGHRS and YFSETQ. The CDR3 totals 14 residues. The CDR3 DNA reads TGCGCCAGCAGCTCCCAGGCCTCCGACAATGAGCAGTTCTTC. Its translation: CASSSQASDNEQFF.

This clonotype was seen a few times. The chain employs TRBV5-1 and TRBJ2-7; no clear D gene. The CDR3 length is 15 residues. Trimming cost V 0 bases and J 2 bases, with 12 bases left between them. Looked up from germline, CDR1 is SGHRS and CDR2 is YFSETQ. The CDR3 sequence: CASSLEPLDTYEQYF. CDR3 nucleotide sequence: TGCGCCAGCAGCTTGGAACCGTTAGATACCTACGAGCAGTACTTC.

This chain connects TRBV9 to TRBJ2-2; the match to TRBD2 covers 9 bases. This CDR3 comprises 16 residues. Trimming cost V 5 bases and J 5 bases; bases outside gene matches: 10. Germline-derived CDR1 and CDR2 are SGDLS and YYNGEE. CDR3 nucleotide sequence: TGTGCCAGCAGTGATGGTAGCGGGAGACGAACCGGGGAGCTGTTTTTT. It yields the protein CASSDGSGRRTGELFF.

The chain carries TRBV9 and TRBJ2-1; possible D gene TRBD1, 5 bases. The germline gives CDR1 SGDLS, CDR2 YYNGEE. The CDR3 extends over 17 amino acids. The V gene lost 4 bases and the J gene lost 2 bases, with 19 bases spanning the gap. The CDR3 coding sequence is TGTGCCAGCAGCTCAGGGCAGCTCCCCAGTCCCTACAATGAGCAGTTCTTC. Encoded protein: CASSSGQLPSPYNEQFF.

V and J are TRBV2 and TRBJ2-7, with 7 bases aligning to TRBD1. Unmatched junction bases numbered 13, after V lost 2 bases and J lost 6 bases. CDR1 is SNHLY and CDR2 is FYNNEI in the germline V gene. The CDR3 runs to 16 residues. The CDR3 region has the DNA TGTGCCAGCAGTGAAAGGGCGTGGACAGGTGTCCCCGAGCAGTACTTC. As protein: CASSERAWTGVPEQYF.

This clonotype was recorded at least ten times. The gene calls are TRBV5-1 and TRBJ2-7, with 8 nucleotides matching TRBD1. The germline V gene has CDR1 SGHRS and CDR2 YFSETQ. The CDR3 is made up of 15 amino acids. The junction had 7 bases not matched to a gene; V was cut back by 0 bases and J by 5 bases. The CDR3 loop is CASSLAVTGEDEQYF. Written as DNA, the CDR3 is TGCGCCAGCAGCTTGGCCGTGACAGGGGAAGACGAGCAGTACTTC.

The V gene is TRBV6-1, the J gene TRBJ1-1; no reliable D call. Deletions cut 0 bases from V and 3 bases from J, with 8 bases between. The CDR3 covers 14 residues. Looked up from germline, CDR1 is MNHNS and CDR2 is SASEGT. CDR3 protein: CASSEAPRDTEAFF. CDR3 nucleotide sequence: TGTGCCAGCAGTGAAGCGCCTAGGGACACTGAAGCTTTCTTT.

The chain couples TRBV7-9 to TRBJ1-4; D ambiguous. The germline V gene has CDR1 SEHNR and CDR2 FQNEAQ (reference sequence). Trimming took off 3 bases at V and 5 bases at J, with 7 bases between the two ends. This CDR3 has 13 residues. The CDR3 loop is CASSFGLNEKLFF. CDR3 nucleotide sequence: TGTGCCAGCAGCTTCGGTCTAAATGAAAAACTGTTTTTT.

In its sample, this clonotype was seen many times. The chain uses TRBV12-3 or TRBV12-4 and TRBJ2-1, with 12 bases that match TRBD2. The CDR3 has 18 amino acids. J gave up 3 bases and V 6 bases, and 12 bases lay outside the gene matches. The CDR3: CASSFFRTSGKYYNEQFF. DNA of the CDR3: TGTGCCAGCAGCTTTTTTCGGACTAGCGGGAAATACTACAATGAGCAGTTCTTC.

This clonotype was picked up a small number of times. The rearrangement joins TRBV29-1 to TRBJ1-4; D is perhaps TRBD1 (6 bases). Germline lookup yields CDR1 SQVTM and CDR2 ANQGSEA. The CDR3 has 12 residues. With 6 bases removed from V and 2 bases from J, the gap between germline ends came to 7 bases. The CDR3 sequence is CSVRGTNEKLFF. CDR3 DNA: TGCAGCGTAAGGGGGACTAATGAAAAACTGTTTTTT.